These 20 T cell receptor beta chains came from one sample sequenced in a study of CD8+CD57+ T cells in acquired aplastic anemia. The use of genomic DNA as template underpinned the TCR beta VDJ and CDR3 profiling. TCRdb reanalysed the reads using MiXCR and keeps one entry per CDR3 protein. The sample has approximately 190,000 distinct CDR3 sequences; around half are singletons. An expansion of CD8+CD57+ cells by flow cytometry had been shown in patients chosen for sequencing. Material: sorted CD4+, CD8+, or CD8+CD57+ T cells (not recorded which) from PBMCs. These receptors came from a human donor with aplastic anemia.

This clonotype was seen just once. This chain links TRBV20-1 with TRBJ2-2; no clear D gene. In germline, CDR1 is DFQATT, CDR2 SNEGSKA (reference sequence). The germline V and J ends were trimmed by 2 bases and 8 bases, with 12 bases remaining between them. CDR3 length: 13 residues. The CDR3 nucleotides read TGCAGTGCTAGACACAGCGAAATAGGGGAGCTGTTTTTT. It translates to CSARHSEIGELFF.

This clonotype was seen repeatedly, ten times or more. This rearrangement joins TRBV12-3 or TRBV12-4 to TRBJ2-2; possibly TRBD1 for D (5 bases). V lost 6 bases and J lost 2, with 16 bases in between. CDR3 length: 16 residues. The CDR3 loop reads CASRGRVAPNTGELFF. The CDR3 DNA is TGTGCCAGCAGGGGCAGGGTGGCGCCTAACACCGGGGAGCTGTTTTTT.

The chain combines TRBV6-1 with TRBJ1-4; D ambiguous. CDR1 is MNHNS, CDR2 SASEGT, per germline. This CDR3 region has 13 residues. The V end lost 5 bases, the J end lost 4 bases, and 8 bases lay between the germline ends. CDR3 in amino acids: CASSSRLNEKLFF. CDR3 DNA: TGTGCCAGCAGTAGTCGCCTTAATGAAAAACTGTTTTTT.

The V call is TRBV7-3, the J call TRBJ2-5; no reliable D call. CDR3 length: 13 amino acids. Germline V CDR1 and CDR2: SGHTA, FQGTGA. Between the trimmed V and J ends, which lost 2 bases and 4 bases, there was a span of 8 bases. The CDR3 loop is CASSLSVRETQYF. The CDR3 DNA sequence: TGTGCCAGCAGCTTATCAGTGCGAGAGACCCAGTACTTC.

This clonotype was seen just once. The chain links TRBV10-3 to TRBJ2-7; 9 nucleotides align to TRBD1. This CDR3 is built from 14 residues. The V segment lost 3 bases and the J segment 7 bases; nucleotides outside the gene matches: 7. From germline, CDR1 is ENHRY and CDR2 SYGVKD. CDR3 sequence reads: CAISDRTGGAEQYF. The CDR3 region has the DNA TGTGCCATCAGTGACCGAACAGGGGGCGCAGAGCAGTACTTC.

The table lists this clonotype with many counts. The chain employs TRBV7-2 and TRBJ2-1; weak D call: TRBD2 (6 bases). Trimming took off 5 bases at V and 0 bases at J, with 17 bases between the two ends. Germline V gene sequence: CDR1 SGHTA, CDR2 FQGNSA. The CDR3 loop spans 17 amino acids. The CDR3 loop is CASSLIPGVSSYNEQFF. The CDR3 DNA reads TGTGCCAGCAGCCTCATCCCGGGGGTGAGCTCCTACAATGAGCAGTTCTTC.

The chain couples TRBV4-1 to TRBJ2-1, with 9 positions matching TRBD1. The CDR3 is 15 amino acids. The V segment lost 3 bases and the J segment 10 bases; nucleotides outside the gene matches: 10. Germline CDR1 and CDR2: MGHRA and YSYEKL. In nucleotides, the CDR3 is TGCGCCAGCAGCCAGACGGACAGGGGAGTAGGGGAGCAGTTCTTC. Its protein is CASSQTDRGVGEQFF.

This rearrangement joins TRBV27 to TRBJ2-1; 10 nucleotides align to TRBD2. CDR3 length: 16 amino acids. Per germline, CDR1 MNHEY and CDR2 SMNVEV (reference sequence). V lost 8 bases and J lost 6; bases outside the gene matches: 13. CDR3 sequence: CASQPKQREGFNEQFF. CDR3 sequence (DNA): TGTGCCAGCCAACCCAAACAGCGGGAGGGGTTCAATGAGCAGTTCTTC.

This clonotype came up many times. This chain joins TRBV2 and TRBJ1-5; D uncertain. In germline, CDR1 is SNHLY, CDR2 FYNNEI. This CDR3 spans 14 amino acids. The V end was cut by 7 bases, the J end by 4 bases, with 14 bases between. Here the CDR3 reads CASTASQSNQPQHF. Here the CDR3 DNA reads TGTGCCAGCACGGCCTCTCAGAGTAATCAGCCCCAGCATTTT.

The chain joins TRBV7-9 to TRBJ1-2, with D unresolved. Trimming removed 3 bases at V and 6 bases at J, with 17 bases between. CDR1 is SEHNR and CDR2 is FQNEAQ in the germline V gene (reference sequence). The CDR3 contains 15 residues. The CDR3 loop is CASSLGGPPRDGYTF. In DNA, the CDR3 is TGTGCCAGCAGCTTGGGAGGGCCTCCGCGGGATGGCTACACCTTC.

This clonotype was counted a single time. The V call is TRBV12-3 or TRBV12-4, the J call TRBJ1-5; D call uncertain. With 8 bases removed from V and 4 bases from J, the gap between germline ends came to 15 bases. There are 14 residues in the CDR3. The CDR3 DNA sequence: TGTGCCAGCGCCCGTGGCGCGGGGAATCAGCCCCAGCATTTT. Translation gives CASARGAGNQPQHF.

This chain joins TRBV13 and TRBJ2-2; D is unresolved. The CDR3 has 13 amino acids. V lost 4 bases and J lost 7, with 10 bases in between. The germline V gene encodes CDR1 PRHDT and CDR2 FYEKMQ (reference sequence). The CDR3: CASSWFPGGELFF. The CDR3 DNA follows: TGTGCCAGCAGCTGGTTCCCAGGCGGGGAGCTGTTTTTT.

V usage is TRBV19 and J usage is TRBJ2-1; D remains unclear. Germline V gene lookup returns CDR1 LNHDA and CDR2 SQIVND (reference sequence). Trimming took 5 bases from V and 10 from J, leaving 12 bases between them. The CDR3 extends over 12 amino acids. The CDR3 loop is CASSHGINEQFF. The CDR3 bases are TGTGCCAGTAGTCATGGTATCAACGAGCAGTTCTTC.

The genes are TRBV20-1 and TRBJ1-2; perhaps TRBD1 as D (6 bases). Germline-derived CDR1 and CDR2 are DFQATT and SNEGSKA (reference sequence). The V end lost 4 bases, the J end lost 2 bases, and 8 bases lay between the germline ends. The CDR3 is 12 amino acids. This CDR3 reads CSANTGNYGYTF. CDR3 coding DNA: TGCAGTGCTAACACAGGGAACTATGGCTACACCTTC.

At least ten counts were recorded for this clonotype. This chain links TRBV7-9 with TRBJ1-1, with D perhaps matching TRBD1 (5 bases). The CDR3 extends over 14 amino acids. Germline lookup yields CDR1 SEHNR and CDR2 FQNEAQ (reference sequence). The V end was cut by 4 bases, the J end by 1 base, with 10 bases between. The CDR3 here is CASSSRRGNTEAFF. CDR3 in DNA: TGTGCCAGCAGCTCCAGGAGGGGGAACACTGAAGCTTTCTTT.

The chain joins TRBV5-4 to TRBJ2-5; TRBD2 matches 12 bases. CDR1 is SGHNT and CDR2 is YYREEE in the germline V gene (reference sequence). Germline trimming cut 4 bases from V and 2 bases from J; bases unmatched to any gene: 6. CDR3 size: 16 residues. CDR3 in amino acids: CASSPGTSGPQETQYF. For the CDR3, the DNA is TGTGCCAGCAGCCCAGGGACTAGCGGGCCACAAGAGACCCAGTACTTC.

This chain uses TRBV7-3 with TRBJ1-1; D is perhaps TRBD1 (6 bases). With 7 bases removed from V and 4 bases from J, the gap between germline ends came to 13 bases. Germline CDR1 reads SGHTA; CDR2 reads FQGTGA. This CDR3 comprises 13 residues. The CDR3 sequence is CASKPGHITEAFF. DNA of the CDR3: TGTGCCAGCAAACCGGGACATATCACTGAAGCTTTCTTT. Filled out from reference TRBV7-3 and TRBJ1-1, the complete variable domain reads GAGVSQTPSNKVTEKGKYVELRCDPISGHTALYWYRQSLGQGPEFLIYFQGTGAADDSGLPNDRFFAVRPEGSVSTLKIQRTERGDSAVYLCASKPGHITEAFFGQGTRLTVV.

This rearrangement joins TRBV5-1 to TRBJ2-7; D uncertain. The CDR3 length is 15 residues. The V gene's germline CDR1 is SGHRS and CDR2 YFSETQ. With 0 bases removed from V and 3 bases from J, the gap between germline ends came to 13 bases. For the CDR3, the DNA is TGCGCCAGCAGCTTGGAGGCCGGGTACGGCTACGAGCAGTACTTC. Translating gives CASSLEAGYGYEQYF.

In its sample, this clonotype was seen many times. The CDR3 spells CASSLGGVGVTQYF. The CDR3 bases are TGTGCCAGCAGCTTGGGCGGGGTGGGCGTTACCCAGTACTTC. The chain links TRBV5-6 to TRBJ2-5; D might be TRBD2 (6 bases). This CDR3 comprises 14 residues. V was pared by 0 bases and J by 8 bases, with 14 bases between. Germline loops: CDR1 SGHDT, CDR2 YYEEEE.

This chain links TRBV24-1 with TRBJ2-7; 9 nucleotides agree with TRBD1. V gave up 2 bases and J gave up 6 bases; unmatched junction bases: 4. The CDR3 spans 14 residues. The germline V gene encodes CDR1 KGHDR and CDR2 SFDVKD. The CDR3 DNA is TGTGCCACCAGTGATTCAACACAGGGGGCCGAGCAGTACTTC. Translating gives CATSDSTQGAEQYF.